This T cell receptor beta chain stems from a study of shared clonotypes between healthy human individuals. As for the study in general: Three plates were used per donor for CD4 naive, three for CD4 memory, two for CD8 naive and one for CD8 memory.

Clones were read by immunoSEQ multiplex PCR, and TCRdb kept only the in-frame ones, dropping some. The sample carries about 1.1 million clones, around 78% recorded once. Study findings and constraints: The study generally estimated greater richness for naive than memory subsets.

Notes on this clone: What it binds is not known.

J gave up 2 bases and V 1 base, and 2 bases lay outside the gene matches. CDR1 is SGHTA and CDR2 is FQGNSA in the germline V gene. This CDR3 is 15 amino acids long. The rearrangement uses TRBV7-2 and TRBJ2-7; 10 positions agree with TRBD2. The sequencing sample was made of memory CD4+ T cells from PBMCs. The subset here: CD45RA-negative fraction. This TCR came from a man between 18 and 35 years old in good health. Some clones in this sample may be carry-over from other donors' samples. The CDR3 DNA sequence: TGTGCCAGCAGCTTAGGGACTAGCGGCACCTACGAGCAGTACTTC. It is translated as CASSLGTSGTYEQYF.